Presented here are 30 T cell receptor beta chains from one specimen sequenced in a study of post-analysis software for immune sequencing data. Findings of the study overall: Comparison of patients with controls showed roughly five TRBV segments more frequent in patients, TRBV5-6, TRBV5-1 and TRBV20-1 among them.

Their specific antigens are unknown. Unique molecular identifiers were built into the TCR beta cDNA libraries. TCRdb analysed the PCR reads with MiXCR anew, one entry per CDR3 protein. This sample has about 770,000 distinct CDR3 sequences, with under 60% found just once. The sample taken for sequencing was blood. These receptors all stem from a girl aged 10 to 17 with multiple sclerosis.

This chain uses TRBV6-6 with TRBJ2-1; 7 bases line up with TRBD2. V was pared by 5 bases and J by 6 bases, with 16 bases of the junction left unmatched. The CDR3 spans 17 residues. Looked up from germline, CDR1 is MNHNY and CDR2 is SVGAGI (reference sequence). The CDR3 reads CASSPPMSAGVRNEQFF. The CDR3 region has the DNA TGTGCCAGCAGTCCCCCGATGTCCGCGGGAGTTCGCAATGAGCAGTTCTTC.

The sample holds many counts of this clonotype. This rearrangement joins TRBV20-1 to TRBJ2-7; 7 bases align to TRBD2. The V and J ends lost 1 base and 2 bases, in that order; junction bases with no gene match: 8. The CDR3 sequence is 15 residues long. The germline V gene encodes CDR1 DFQATT and CDR2 SNEGSKA (reference sequence). This CDR3 reads CSARVPRAGAYEQYF. The CDR3 nucleotides are TGCAGTGCTAGAGTTCCCCGGGCGGGGGCCTACGAGCAGTACTTC.

The V call is TRBV12-3 or TRBV12-4, the J call TRBJ2-7; the D gene is possibly TRBD2 (5 bases). V was trimmed by 5 bases and J by 5 bases, leaving 16 bases between them. This CDR3 comprises 14 residues. CDR3 in DNA: TGTGCCAGCAGTCCCGACGGGGTGGCCCACGAGCAGTACTTC. Residues: CASSPDGVAHEQYF.

This chain links TRBV20-1 with TRBJ2-5; the match to TRBD2 covers 10 bases. V was clipped by 6 bases and J by 5 bases; unmatched bases: 6. Germline CDR1 DFQATT, CDR2 SNEGSKA (reference sequence). CDR3 length: 13 residues. The chain's CDR3 is CSADLAGAETQYF. CDR3 nucleotide sequence: TGCAGTGCAGATCTAGCGGGAGCGGAGACCCAGTACTTC.

This clonotype was detected a few times. The rearrangement uses TRBV6-2 or TRBV6-3 and TRBJ2-7; TRBD2 might be the D (5 bases). V lost 4 bases, J lost 2 bases, and 12 bases lay in between. The germline CDR1 and CDR2 sequences are MNHEY and SVGEGT. The CDR3 consists of 14 residues. In DNA, the CDR3 is TGTGCCAGCAGTTCCACCGGGAACACCTACGAGCAGTACTTC. This codes for CASSSTGNTYEQYF.

This clonotype was seen only a few times. The chain combines TRBV7-9 with TRBJ2-5, with 10 bases identical to TRBD2. The CDR3 spans 15 residues. Germline CDR1 reads SEHNR; CDR2 reads FQNEAQ (reference sequence). V shed 5 bases, J shed 11 bases, and the junction held 14 bases outside the gene matches. The CDR3 is CASSPSGSGGLEQYF. CDR3 nucleotides: TGTGCCAGCAGCCCTAGCGGGAGCGGGGGTTTGGAGCAGTACTTC.

This clonotype was counted between two and nine times. The genes are TRBV12-3 or TRBV12-4 and TRBJ2-1, with 9 positions matching TRBD2. V lost 2 bases and J lost 9; bases outside the gene matches: 8. The CDR3 totals 15 residues. The CDR3 reads CASSLKRREGGEQFF. The CDR3, as DNA: TGTGCCAGCAGTTTAAAGAGGCGGGAGGGAGGTGAGCAGTTCTTC.

The chain has TRBV5-1 and TRBJ2-7; 9 nucleotides match TRBD2. Unmatched junction bases numbered 6, after V lost 2 bases and J lost 0 bases. Germline values: CDR1 SGHRS, CDR2 YFSETQ. The CDR3 consists of 16 residues. CDR3 residues: CASSLRSGGHSYEQYF. The CDR3 bases are TGCGCCAGCAGCTTACGTAGCGGGGGCCACTCCTACGAGCAGTACTTC.

This chain connects TRBV6-2 or TRBV6-3 to TRBJ2-3; 8 positions agree with TRBD2. J lost 6 bases, V lost 5 bases, and 22 bases had no gene match. The germline gives CDR1 MNHEY, CDR2 SVGEGT. This CDR3 spans 19 amino acids. CDR3 DNA: TGTGCCAGCAGTCTGCCCACTACACTAGCGGAGATACCACAGGATACGCAGTATTTT. It codes for CASSLPTTLAEIPQDTQYF.

The chain uses TRBV7-6 and TRBJ2-5; possible D gene TRBD2, 6 bases. The better agreement between TRBJ2-7 and the DNA end casts doubt on the J call. The length of the CDR3 is 15 residues. Germline lookup yields CDR1 SGHVS and CDR2 FNYEAQ. The CDR3 is CASTTWGVGGYEQYF. The DNA of the CDR3 is TGTGCCAGCACCACATGGGGGGTCGGAGGCTACGAGCAGTACTTC.

This chain links TRBV12-3 or TRBV12-4 with TRBJ2-7; perhaps TRBD1 as D (5 bases). The CDR3 consists of 15 residues. V lost 1 base to trimming and J lost 7 bases, with 17 bases between them. CDR3 nucleotides: TGTGCCAGCAGTTTAGGGGGAATAGGGGTCAATGAGCAGTACTTC. It yields the protein CASSLGGIGVNEQYF.

This clonotype has a handful of counts. The chain links TRBV4-2 to TRBJ2-1; TRBD2 aligns across 8 bases. This CDR3 has 16 residues. Trimming cost V 1 base and J 0 bases; bases outside gene matches: 2. Germline V CDR1 and CDR2: LGHNA, YNFKEQ. The CDR3 DNA reads TGTGCCAGCAGCCAAGCCGGGGGGGCCTCCTACAATGAGCAGTTCTTC. Translated, it gives CASSQAGGASYNEQFF.

The chain carries TRBV6-5 and TRBJ1-1, with D possibly TRBD1 on 5 matching bases. Germline CDR1 is MNHEY and CDR2 is SVGAGI. The V gene lost 6 bases and the J gene lost 3 bases, with 11 bases spanning the gap. This CDR3 is built from 13 residues. The CDR3 region is CASRPTGYTEAFF. CDR3 bases: TGTGCCAGCAGACCCACAGGTTACACTGAAGCTTTCTTT.

This chain joins TRBV12-3 or TRBV12-4 and TRBJ1-1; D unclear. The ends were cut back, 6 bases at V and 3 bases at J, with 14 bases in the middle. The CDR3 length is 14 residues. In nucleotides, the CDR3 is TGTGCCAGCAGCCAGTCCTATAGGGACACTGAAGCTTTCTTT. Its protein is CASSQSYRDTEAFF.

This clonotype was found a few times. The V and J genes are TRBV6-6 and TRBJ2-7; 7 bases align to TRBD1. CDR1 and CDR2 from the germline V gene are MNHNY and SVGAGI (reference sequence). The CDR3 has 13 amino acids. The J segment lost 4 bases and the V segment lost 6 bases, leaving 6 bases of the junction unmatched. CDR3 bases: TGTGCCAGCAGGCTGGGACAGTTATACGAGCAGTACTTC. Amino acid sequence: CASRLGQLYEQYF.

V and J are TRBV3-1 and TRBJ2-1, with a weak D call TRBD2 (5 bases). The CDR3 totals 15 residues. Trimming pared 2 bases from V and 1 base from J, leaving 9 bases between. The germline V gene encodes CDR1 LGHDT and CDR2 YNNKEL (reference sequence). Here the CDR3 reads CASSQQPGSYNEQFF. As DNA, the CDR3 is TGTGCCAGCAGCCAACAACCGGGGTCCTACAATGAGCAGTTCTTC.

This chain uses TRBV20-1 with TRBJ2-5; 10 bases align to TRBD2. The V gene end was trimmed by 5 bases and the J gene end by 5 bases; junction bases not matched to a gene: 8. The CDR3 sequence is 14 residues long. CDR1 DFQATT and CDR2 SNEGSKA come from the germline V gene (reference sequence). The CDR3: CSAQTSGRGETQYF. CDR3 bases: TGCAGTGCTCAAACCAGCGGGAGGGGGGAGACCCAGTACTTC.

This chain joins TRBV9 and TRBJ1-1; no clear D. Trimming cost V 1 base and J 9 bases, with 10 bases left between them. Germline CDR1 and CDR2: SGDLS and YYNGEE. The CDR3 runs to 12 residues. This chain's CDR3 is CASSVPNGKAFF. CDR3 nucleotides: TGTGCCAGCAGCGTACCGAACGGGAAAGCTTTCTTT. The variable domain in full, with the rest retrieved from reference TRBV9 and TRBJ1-1, is DSGVTQTPKHLITATGQRVTLRCSPRSGDLSVYWYQQSLDQGLQFLIQYYNGEERAKGNILERFSAQQFPDLHSELNLSSLELGDSALYFCASSVPNGKAFFGQGTRLTVV.

The sample holds a few counts of this clonotype. The chain uses TRBV12-3 or TRBV12-4 and TRBJ2-1; D possibly matches TRBD1 or TRBD2 (5 bases each). The CDR3 runs 15 residues. V shed 7 bases and J shed 7 bases, with 20 bases lying between them. This CDR3 reads CASTFRGPEPNEQFF. In DNA, the CDR3 is TGTGCCAGCACCTTCCGGGGCCCAGAGCCGAATGAGCAGTTCTTC.

Comment on this clonotype: With a much larger clone just one base away, this may be a read error. The gene calls are TRBV12-3 or TRBV12-4 and TRBJ2-7; TRBD2 matches 8 bases. The CDR3 runs to 14 residues. The CDR3 DNA is TGTGCCGGCAGTACCAGCGGGAGTCCCTTCGAGCAGTACTTC. Translation: CAGSTSGSPFEQYF.

The chain links TRBV20-1 to TRBJ2-3, with D perhaps being TRBD1 or TRBD2 (5 bases each). Germline CDR1 reads DFQATT; CDR2 reads SNEGSKA (reference sequence). The length of the CDR3 is 15 residues. V lost 7 bases, J lost 2 bases, and 19 bases lay in between. Here the CDR3 DNA reads TGCAGTGGTACATTTGGGGGTTTCCCCACAGATACGCAGTATTTT. As protein: CSGTFGGFPTDTQYF.

This clonotype has a handful of counts. V is TRBV29-1 and J is TRBJ2-3; no clear D. Germline lookup yields CDR1 SQVTM and CDR2 ANQGSEA. This CDR3 has 14 residues. Trimming stripped 0 bases from V and 6 bases from J, with 13 bases between. CDR3 region: CSVEDLPDRDTQYF. The CDR3 region has the DNA TGCAGCGTTGAAGATCTTCCCGACCGGGATACGCAGTATTTT.

This clonotype has more than one count but fewer than ten. This chain uses TRBV20-1 with TRBJ2-7, with D unclear. The V end was cut by 6 bases, the J end by 1 base, with 16 bases between. The CDR3 is 14 amino acids. CDR1 DFQATT and CDR2 SNEGSKA come from the germline V gene (reference sequence). The CDR3 spells CSAIERVFSYEQYF. For the CDR3, the DNA is TGCAGTGCCATTGAGAGAGTCTTTTCCTACGAGCAGTACTTC.

In this sample, this clonotype turned up a few times. The V and J genes are TRBV12-3 or TRBV12-4 and TRBJ2-3; D possibly matches TRBD1 or TRBD2 (5 bases each). Trimming shortened V by 5 bases and J by 4 bases, and 16 bases separated the two germline ends. The CDR3 contains 15 residues. For the CDR3, the DNA is TGTGCCAGCAGTCCGGGACCTCCGAAGGCAGATACGCAGTATTTT. Translated: CASSPGPPKADTQYF.

The chain recombines TRBV7-2 with TRBJ2-7, with D uncertain. Trimming shortened V by 5 bases and J by 4 bases, and 12 bases separated the two germline ends. CDR3 length: 13 amino acids. CDR1 is SGHTA, CDR2 FQGNSA, per germline. The CDR3 DNA is TGTGCCAGCAGCATAGACCCGCATTACGAGCAGTACTTC. The encoded protein is CASSIDPHYEQYF. Complete variable domain (other parts from reference TRBV7-2 and TRBJ2-7): GAGVSQSPSNKVTEKGKDVELRCDPISGHTALYWYRQSLGQGLEFLIYFQGNSAPDKSGLPSDRFSAERTGGSVSTLTIQRTQQEDSAVYLCASSIDPHYEQYFGPGTRLTVT.

The chain couples TRBV29-1 to TRBJ2-1, with TRBD1 matching 7 bases. The germline CDR1 and CDR2 sequences are SQVTM and ANQGSEA. This CDR3 has 15 amino acids. Germline trimming cut 5 bases from V and 1 base from J; bases unmatched to any gene: 8. In DNA form, the CDR3 reads TGCAGCGTTTGGGACAGAACTAATTCCTACAATGAGCAGTTCTTC. Its protein is CSVWDRTNSYNEQFF.

The V call is TRBV20-1, the J call TRBJ2-1, with 9 bases aligning to TRBD1. Looked up from germline, CDR1 is DFQATT and CDR2 is SNEGSKA (reference sequence). V dropped 3 bases and J dropped 6; count of bases not matched to a gene: 6. This CDR3 region has 14 residues. The CDR3 nucleotides are TGCAGTGCTAGGGGGACAGGGATGGTCAATGAGCAGTTCTTC. This codes for CSARGTGMVNEQFF.

V gene TRBV7-8 combines with J gene TRBJ1-2; D unclear. The CDR3 totals 14 residues. Germline V gives CDR1 SGHVS, CDR2 FQNEAQ. The V and J ends lost 0 bases and 4 bases respectively, with 9 bases between them. The CDR3 protein is CASSLAGPGYGYTF. The CDR3 nucleotides are TGTGCCAGCAGCTTAGCCGGGCCGGGCTATGGCTACACCTTC. Variable domain in full (rest from reference TRBV7-8 and TRBJ1-2): GAGVSQSPRYKVAKRGQDVALRCDPISGHVSLFWYQQALGQGPEFLTYFQNEAQLDKSGLPSDRFFAERPEGSVSTLKIQRTQQEDSAVYLCASSLAGPGYGYTFGSGTRLTVV.

The J gene is TRBJ1-2, the V gene TRBV20-1; D perhaps matches TRBD1 (6 bases). The germline CDR1 and CDR2 sequences are DFQATT and SNEGSKA (reference sequence). The V end was cut by 3 bases, the J end by 8 bases, with 13 bases between. The CDR3 is 12 amino acids. The CDR3 is CSASHGGGGYTF. In nucleotides, the CDR3 is TGCAGTGCTAGTCACGGGGGCGGCGGCTACACCTTC.

In this sample, this clonotype turned up once. V gene TRBV20-1 combines with J gene TRBJ2-7; 8 bases are a match to TRBD1. Losses at the gene ends were 1 base for V and 2 bases for J; bases not matched to a gene: 13. From germline, CDR1 is DFQATT and CDR2 SNEGSKA (reference sequence). The CDR3 consists of 17 residues. CDR3 nucleotide sequence: TGCAGTGCTAGAGTGCTACGGGGACAGGCCATTACCTACGAGCAGTACTTC. This encodes CSARVLRGQAITYEQYF.